This TCR beta chain was identified in a study of OX40 agonist ivuxolimab in advanced cancers. The CDR3 is 16 residues long. The germline CDR1 and CDR2 sequences are SNHLY and FYNNEI. J gave up 7 bases and V 5 bases, and 8 bases lay outside the gene matches. Comments on this clone: Its antigen is not known.

TCRdb's table, derived via immunoSEQ multiplex PCR, lists solely in-frame clones and lacks some. The sample yields roughly 69,000 clones, around 90% seen once. Study-level results: CD8+ T cells showed, on average, more clonal expansion than CD4+ cells.

Patients with autoimmune history or systemic immunosuppression were excluded. Sequenced material: CD4+ or CD8+ T cells sorted from blood, taken in a trial of the OX40 agonist ivuxolimab. This TCR was recovered from an adult with an advanced solid tumor such as melanoma, head and neck, liver or kidney cancer. The rearrangement joins TRBV2 to TRBJ2-1; TRBD2 aligns across 13 bases. The CDR3 loop is CASSKRLAGGGNEQFF. As DNA, the CDR3 is TGTGCCAGCAGTAAAAGACTAGCGGGAGGTGGTAATGAGCAGTTCTTC.